Listed here are 24 T cell receptor beta chains from one sample, sequenced in a study of T cell responses to AZD1222 COVID-19 vaccine. The method was immunoSEQ multiplex PCR; TCRdb's version includes in-frame clones alone and lacks a portion of them. This table has about 150,000 clones, over 85% appearing once. Material: peripheral blood, obtained on day 0 of AZD1222 vaccination. The source of these receptors is an adult in good health.

V gene TRBV7-9 combines with J gene TRBJ1-2; 8 bases match TRBD1. The CDR3 is 13 residues long. CDR1 is SEHNR and CDR2 is FQNEAQ in the germline V gene (reference sequence). With V trimmed by 5 bases and J by 5 bases, 4 bases remained unmatched. Written as DNA, the CDR3 is TGTGCCAGCAGCCTCGGACAGGGTTATGGCTACACCTTC. It is translated as CASSLGQGYGYTF.

Here the CDR3 reads CASSLGLAVGDTQYF. The CDR3 DNA follows: TGTGCCAGCAGCCTAGGACTAGCGGTGGGGGATACGCAGTATTTT. The chain combines TRBV3-1 (or the pseudogene TRBV3-2) with TRBJ2-3, with TRBD2 matching over 10 bases. CDR3 size: 15 residues. Germline V CDR1 and CDR2: LGHDT, YNNKEL (reference sequence). J lost 6 bases, V lost 4 bases, and 7 bases had no gene match.

CDR3 nucleotide sequence: TGTGCTAGTGGTTTGGTACCCCTCATTTGGAGGGGTAGCTCCTACAATGAGCAGTTCTTC. Translated: CASGLVPLIWRGSSYNEQFF. The rearrangement joins TRBV12-5 to TRBJ2-1, with D perhaps matching TRBD2 (6 bases). The V gene lost 0 bases and the J gene lost 0 bases, with 21 bases spanning the gap. This CDR3 contains 20 residues. Germline values: CDR1 LGHNT, CDR2 FRNRAP.

V usage is TRBV15 and J usage is TRBJ2-1; 7 positions match TRBD2. The V gene's germline CDR1 is LNHNV and CDR2 YYDKDF (reference sequence). The junction had 5 bases not matched to a gene; V was cut back by 0 bases and J by 9 bases. CDR3 length: 14 residues. This chain's CDR3 is CATSRELAYPEQFF. Written as DNA, the CDR3 is TGTGCCACCAGCAGAGAACTAGCGTATCCTGAGCAGTTCTTC.

This sequence joins TRBV5-4 and TRBJ2-6; the D gene is possibly TRBD2 (6 bases). The V end was cut by 4 bases, the J end by 1 base, with 9 bases between. Looked up from germline, CDR1 is SGHNT and CDR2 is YYREEE (reference sequence). The CDR3 totals 15 residues. DNA for the CDR3: TGTGCCAGCAGCCAACGGGAGTCTGGGGCCAACGTCCTGACTTTC. Translated, it gives CASSQRESGANVLTF.

The chain uses TRBV11-3 and TRBJ2-1; TRBD2 matches at 15 bases. After removal of 4 bases from V and 9 bases from J, the junction contained 10 bases not matched to a gene. CDR3 length: 17 residues. Germline V gene sequence: CDR1 SGHNT, CDR2 YENEEA. The CDR3 region is CASSSWGLAGGSPEQFF. The CDR3 DNA sequence: TGTGCCAGCAGCTCGTGGGGACTAGCGGGAGGATCACCTGAGCAGTTCTTC.

The chain carries TRBV6-6 and TRBJ1-1; the match to TRBD1 covers 10 bases. Per the germline V gene, CDR1 is MNHNY and CDR2 is SVGAGI (reference sequence). V gave up 6 bases and J gave up 0 bases; unmatched junction bases: 7. The CDR3 loop spans 16 amino acids. The chain's CDR3 is CASSRQGAGVNTEAFF. Written as DNA, the CDR3 is TGTGCCAGCAGCCGACAGGGGGCTGGCGTGAACACTGAAGCTTTCTTT.

A remark on this clone: At one of its ends the junction is not consistent with the germline gene, which may arise from a read error. This rearrangement joins TRBV7-7 to TRBJ2-1; 13 bases are shared with TRBD2. Germline CDR1 SSHAT, CDR2 FNYEAQ (reference sequence). The CDR3 totals 16 residues. CDR3 amino acids: CASSPGLAGLYNEQFF. For the CDR3, the DNA is TGTGCTAGCAGCCCGGGACTAGCGGGGCTTTACAATGAGCAGTTCTTC. Combining the CDR3 with reference TRBV7-7 and TRBJ2-1 gives the whole variable domain GAGVSQSPRYKVTKRGQDVTLRCDPISSHATLYWYQQALGQGPEFLTYFNYEAQPDKSGLPSDRFSAERPEGSISTLTIQRTEQRDSAMYRCASSPGLAGLYNEQFFGPGTRLTVL.

This chain links TRBV11-2 with TRBJ1-3; unclear D gene. The V gene lost 3 bases and the J gene lost 3 bases, with 15 bases spanning the gap. The CDR3 sequence is 16 residues long. The germline gives CDR1 SGHAT, CDR2 FQNNGV. In DNA form, the CDR3 reads TGTGCCAGCAGCTTGGTCTCCATCACTCTTGGAAACACCATATATTTT. Encoded protein: CASSLVSITLGNTIYF.

The rearrangement joins TRBV6-5 to TRBJ2-7, with TRBD1 matching 9 bases. This CDR3 contains 14 residues. The V segment lost 7 bases and the J segment 3 bases; nucleotides outside the gene matches: 7. Germline lookup yields CDR1 MNHEY and CDR2 SVGAGI. The CDR3 sequence is CASISGQGIYEQYF. CDR3 bases: TGTGCCAGCATCTCCGGACAGGGGATCTACGAGCAGTACTTC.

This clone was found a few times. The genes are TRBV5-1 and TRBJ2-7; D possibly corresponds to TRBD1 (6 bases). Germline-derived CDR1 and CDR2 are SGHRS and YFSETQ. V shed 4 bases and J shed 6 bases, with 17 bases lying between them. The CDR3 sequence is 14 residues long. DNA of the CDR3: TGCGCCAGCAGCCGACAGGACACCGGACGCGAGCAGTACTTC. Encoded protein: CASSRQDTGREQYF.

This clone was picked up one time. J is TRBJ2-6 and V is TRBV21-1; the table names TRBD1, a call not compared with the DNA. TRBV21-1 is marked as a pseudogene. CDR3 size: 18 residues. CDR3 residues: CASSIRGTGPSGANVLTF. The CDR3 DNA sequence: TGTGCCAGCAGCATCAGGGGGACAGGGCCCTCTGGGGCCAACGTCCTGACTTTC.

The chain is built from TRBV7-9 and TRBJ1-1, with no clear D. Germline CDR1 reads SEHNR; CDR2 reads FQNEAQ (reference sequence). The CDR3 consists of 12 residues. V was trimmed by 5 bases and J by 10 bases, leaving 14 bases between them. CDR3 bases: TGTGCCAGCAGCATAGGACTGGAGGGAGCTTTCTTT. It specifies CASSIGLEGAFF.

This chain uses TRBV11-2 with TRBJ2-7; D is ambiguous. The germline V gene has CDR1 SGHAT and CDR2 FQNNGV. The V gene lost 0 bases and the J gene lost 7 bases, with 10 bases spanning the gap. There are 13 residues in the CDR3. This CDR3 is CASSLEIQSEQYF. As DNA, the CDR3 is TGTGCCAGCAGCTTAGAAATCCAGAGTGAGCAGTACTTC.

This clone appeared once. The chain combines TRBV27 with TRBJ2-7; D might be TRBD1 or TRBD2, each matching 6 bases. The CDR3 has 16 residues. Trimming stripped 4 bases from V and 4 bases from J, with 20 bases between. Germline V gives CDR1 MNHEY, CDR2 SMNVEV (reference sequence). CDR3 sequence: CASSSPSMGGGYEQYF. The DNA for the CDR3 is TGTGCCAGCAGTTCCCCAAGTATGGGGGGCGGGTACGAGCAGTACTTC.

Here the CDR3 DNA reads TGTGCCAGCTCACCCCCTTTGGGCCAAGAGACCCAGTACTTC. It yields the protein CASSPPLGQETQYF. The gene calls are TRBV18 and TRBJ2-5; D is unresolved. Trimming took off 3 bases at V and 1 base at J, with 9 bases between the two ends. CDR1 and CDR2 (germline): KGHSH, LQKENI. The CDR3 spans 14 residues.

The CDR3 DNA follows: TGTGCCAGCGGAAGTATGGGCACCGGGGAGCTGTTTTTT. Translation gives CASGSMGTGELFF. The V and J genes are TRBV3-1 (or the pseudogene TRBV3-2) and TRBJ2-2; no clear D. Germline CDR1 is LGHDT and CDR2 is YNNKEL (reference sequence). The CDR3 extends over 13 amino acids. V was pared by 8 bases and J by 4 bases, with 11 bases between.

This clone was picked up one time. This chain connects TRBV5-6 to TRBJ2-1; 13 nucleotides match TRBD2. This CDR3 region has 17 residues. Trimming removed 4 bases from V and 10 bases from J; junction bases left unmatched: 14. In germline, CDR1 is SGHDT, CDR2 YYEEEE. This CDR3 reads CASSRAHGLAGVGEQFF. The CDR3 DNA is TGTGCCAGCAGCCGAGCACACGGACTAGCGGGAGTTGGAGAGCAGTTCTTC.

The V call is TRBV6-2 or TRBV6-3, the J call TRBJ2-7; 11 bases are a match to TRBD2. The CDR3 sequence is 14 residues long. Germline-derived CDR1 and CDR2 are MNHEY and SVGEGT. V shed 6 bases, J shed 6 bases, and the junction held 7 bases outside the gene matches. CDR3 DNA: TGTGCCAGCAGCGTAGCGGGAGGGGTAACCGAGCAGTACTTC. It yields the protein CASSVAGGVTEQYF.

The chain joins TRBV14 to TRBJ2-1, with no clear D. There are 12 residues in the CDR3. V was shortened by 5 bases and J by 3 bases, with 5 bases between the two germline ends. Germline CDR1 SGHDN, CDR2 FVKESK. In nucleotides, the CDR3 is TGTGCCAGCAGCTTCCTCTACAATGAGCAGTTCTTC. Translating gives CASSFLYNEQFF.

The J gene is TRBJ1-5, the V gene TRBV29-1, with a tentative D call TRBD1 (5 bases). The germline CDR1 and CDR2 sequences are SQVTM and ANQGSEA. The CDR3 has 13 residues. V dropped 4 bases and J dropped 8 bases, with 15 bases sitting between them. CDR3: CSVASGPWEPQHF. CDR3 DNA: TGCAGCGTTGCATCGGGGCCGTGGGAGCCCCAGCATTTT.

V and J are TRBV18 and TRBJ1-2; D is uncertain. Germline CDR1 is KGHSH and CDR2 is LQKENI. CDR3 size: 12 residues. V lost 0 bases to trimming and J lost 7 bases, with 6 bases between them. CDR3 protein: CASSPPGVGYTF. The CDR3 DNA sequence: TGTGCCAGCTCACCACCCGGGGTTGGCTACACCTTC.

This chain links TRBV6-4 with TRBJ1-2; no reliable D call. The V gene lost 5 bases and the J gene lost 4 bases, with 11 bases spanning the gap. The CDR3 sequence is 13 residues long. Germline CDR1 reads MRHNA; CDR2 reads SNTAGT. The CDR3 DNA follows: TGTGCCAGCAGTCGTGGACCCTCCTATGGCTACACCTTC. Residues: CASSRGPSYGYTF.

The V and J genes are TRBV7-2 and TRBJ2-3, with TRBD2 identical over 13 bases. The junction had 8 bases not matched to a gene; V was cut back by 5 bases and J by 3 bases. Germline assignment: CDR1 SGHTA and CDR2 FQGNSA. The CDR3 sequence is 17 residues long. CDR3: CASSPQTSGGKTDTQYF. CDR3 DNA: TGTGCCAGCAGCCCGCAGACTAGCGGGGGGAAAACAGATACGCAGTATTTT.